This TCR beta chain was recorded in a study of blood T cell repertoires in COVID-19. Measured with immunoSEQ multiplex PCR; TCRdb has only the in-frame clones, and not every one. The data hold around 140,000 clones, with 75% to 85% observed a single time. Germline CDR1 is SGHRS and CDR2 is YFSETQ. The CDR3 spans 13 residues. Trimming removed 4 bases at V and 2 bases at J, with 9 bases between. The rearrangement links TRBV5-1 to TRBJ1-2; the D is unclear. Material for sequencing was peripheral blood. The source is a woman older than 75 with active or convalescent COVID-19. As DNA, the CDR3 is TGCGCCAGCAGCGCCGCTCAGAACTATGGCTACACCTTC. Translated: CASSAAQNYGYTF.